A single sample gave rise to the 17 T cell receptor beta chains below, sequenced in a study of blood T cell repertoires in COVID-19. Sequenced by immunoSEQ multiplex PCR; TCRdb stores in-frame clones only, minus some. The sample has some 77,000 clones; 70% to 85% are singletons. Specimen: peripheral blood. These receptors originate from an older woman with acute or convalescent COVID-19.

For the CDR3, the DNA is TGTGCCAGCAGATGGACAGGGAACACTGAAGCTTTCTTT. It encodes CASRWTGNTEAFF. This chain links TRBV5-6 with TRBJ1-1; 7 positions agree with TRBD1. The germline V gene encodes CDR1 SGHDT and CDR2 YYEEEE. The V segment lost 5 bases and the J segment 1 base; nucleotides outside the gene matches: 2. The CDR3 spans 13 residues. Full variable domain (remainder filled in from reference TRBV5-6 and TRBJ1-1): DAGVTQSPTHLIKTRGQQVTLRCSPKSGHDTVSWYQQALGQGPQFIFQYYEEEERQRGNFPDRFSGHQFPNYSSELNVNALLLGDSALYLCASRWTGNTEAFFGQGTRLTVV.

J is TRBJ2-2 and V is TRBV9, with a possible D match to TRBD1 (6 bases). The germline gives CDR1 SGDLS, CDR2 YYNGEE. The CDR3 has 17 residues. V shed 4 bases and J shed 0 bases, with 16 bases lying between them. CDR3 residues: CASSPTPGQTNTGELFF. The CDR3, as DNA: TGTGCCAGCAGCCCAACTCCGGGACAAACGAACACCGGGGAGCTGTTTTTT.

The CDR3 sequence: CASSAGGQAGEKLFF. In DNA, the CDR3 is TGTGCCAGCAGCGCTGGGGGACAGGCTGGGGAAAAACTGTTTTTT. The chain joins TRBV2 to TRBJ1-4, with 8 bases fitting TRBD1. Germline V gene lookup returns CDR1 SNHLY and CDR2 FYNNEI. After removal of 6 bases from V and 8 bases from J, the junction contained 11 bases not matched to a gene. The CDR3 consists of 15 residues.

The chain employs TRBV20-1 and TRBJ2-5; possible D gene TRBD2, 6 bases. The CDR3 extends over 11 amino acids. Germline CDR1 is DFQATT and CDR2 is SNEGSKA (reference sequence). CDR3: CTGEREETQYF. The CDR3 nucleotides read TGCACGGGGGAACGGGAAGAGACCCAGTACTTC.

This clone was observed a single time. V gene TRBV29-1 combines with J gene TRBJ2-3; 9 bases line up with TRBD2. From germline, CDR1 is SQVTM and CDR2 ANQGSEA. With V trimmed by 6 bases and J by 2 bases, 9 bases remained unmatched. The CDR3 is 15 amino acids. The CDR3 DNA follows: TGCAGCGTCGAGGGAGCGGGGGGTAACACAGATACGCAGTATTTT. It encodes CSVEGAGGNTDTQYF.

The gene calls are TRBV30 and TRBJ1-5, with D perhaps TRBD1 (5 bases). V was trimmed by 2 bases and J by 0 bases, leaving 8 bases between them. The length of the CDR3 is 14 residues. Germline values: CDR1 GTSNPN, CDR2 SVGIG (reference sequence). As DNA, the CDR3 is TGTGCCTGGAGTTCAGGGCATAGCAATCAGCCCCAGCATTTT. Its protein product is CAWSSGHSNQPQHF.

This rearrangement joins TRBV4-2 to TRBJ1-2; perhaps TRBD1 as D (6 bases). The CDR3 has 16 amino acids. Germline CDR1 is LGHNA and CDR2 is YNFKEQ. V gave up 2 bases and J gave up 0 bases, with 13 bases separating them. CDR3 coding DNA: TGTGCCAGCAGCCAAACAGGGAATCCAGCTAACTATGGCTACACCTTC. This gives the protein CASSQTGNPANYGYTF.

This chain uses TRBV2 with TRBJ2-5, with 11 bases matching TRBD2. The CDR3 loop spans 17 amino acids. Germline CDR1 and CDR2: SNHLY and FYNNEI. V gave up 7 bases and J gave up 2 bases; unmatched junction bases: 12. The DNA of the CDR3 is TGTGCCAGCACACTAGCGGGGGCCCCATTAGCGCAAGAGACCCAGTACTTC. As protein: CASTLAGAPLAQETQYF.

The CDR3 DNA reads TGTGCCAGCAGCTCCCAATCGGGGAATGAGCAGTTCTTC. This codes for CASSSQSGNEQFF. The V call is TRBV9, the J call TRBJ2-1; D is perhaps TRBD2 (5 bases). V dropped 4 bases and J dropped 7 bases, with 12 bases sitting between them. The V gene's germline CDR1 is SGDLS and CDR2 YYNGEE. This CDR3 contains 13 residues.

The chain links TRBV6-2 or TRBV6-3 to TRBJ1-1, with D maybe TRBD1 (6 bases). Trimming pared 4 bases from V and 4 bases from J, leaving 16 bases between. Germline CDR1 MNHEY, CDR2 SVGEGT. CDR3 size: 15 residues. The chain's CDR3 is CASSFQGFKGTEAFF. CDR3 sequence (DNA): TGTGCCAGCAGTTTCCAGGGGTTTAAGGGCACTGAAGCTTTCTTT.

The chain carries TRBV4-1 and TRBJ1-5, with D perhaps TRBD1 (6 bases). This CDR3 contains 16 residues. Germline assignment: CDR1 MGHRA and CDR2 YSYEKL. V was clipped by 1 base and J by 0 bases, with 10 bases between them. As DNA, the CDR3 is TGCGCCAGCAGCCAAGGGACAGATTATAGCAATCAGCCCCAGCATTTT. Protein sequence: CASSQGTDYSNQPQHF.

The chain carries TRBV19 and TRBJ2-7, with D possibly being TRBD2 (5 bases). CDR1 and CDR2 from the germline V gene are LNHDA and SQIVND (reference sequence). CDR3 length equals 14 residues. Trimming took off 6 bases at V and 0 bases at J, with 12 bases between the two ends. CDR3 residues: CASSPIARSYEQYF. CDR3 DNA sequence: TGTGCCAGTAGCCCCATAGCGCGCTCCTACGAGCAGTACTTC.

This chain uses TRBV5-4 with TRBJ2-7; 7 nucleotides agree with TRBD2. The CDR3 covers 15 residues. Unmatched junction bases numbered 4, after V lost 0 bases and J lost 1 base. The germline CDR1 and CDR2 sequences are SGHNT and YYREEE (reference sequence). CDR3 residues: CASSLDGGGSYEQYF. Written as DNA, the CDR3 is TGTGCCAGCAGCTTGGATGGGGGAGGGTCCTACGAGCAGTACTTC.

The CDR3, as DNA: TGTGCCAGCAGCTTATCTGTCTACCAATCAACCTACGAGCAGTACTTC. As protein: CASSLSVYQSTYEQYF. This chain links TRBV7-2 with TRBJ2-7; D is ambiguous. CDR1 SGHTA and CDR2 FQGNSA come from the germline V gene. This CDR3 has 16 residues. Trimming stripped 2 bases from V and 2 bases from J, with 16 bases between.

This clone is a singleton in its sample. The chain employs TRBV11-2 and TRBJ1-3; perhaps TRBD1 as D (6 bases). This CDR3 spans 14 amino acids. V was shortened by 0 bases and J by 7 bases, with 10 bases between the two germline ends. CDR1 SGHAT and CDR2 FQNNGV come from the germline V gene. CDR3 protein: CASSLEFTGNTIYF. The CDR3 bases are TGTGCCAGCAGCTTAGAGTTTACAGGGAACACCATATATTTT.

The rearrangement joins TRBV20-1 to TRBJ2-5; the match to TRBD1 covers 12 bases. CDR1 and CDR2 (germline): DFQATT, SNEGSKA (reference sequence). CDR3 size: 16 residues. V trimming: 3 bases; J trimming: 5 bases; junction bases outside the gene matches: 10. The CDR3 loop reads CSASDSGTGGFETQYF. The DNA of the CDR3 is TGCAGTGCTAGTGATTCCGGGACAGGGGGCTTTGAGACCCAGTACTTC.

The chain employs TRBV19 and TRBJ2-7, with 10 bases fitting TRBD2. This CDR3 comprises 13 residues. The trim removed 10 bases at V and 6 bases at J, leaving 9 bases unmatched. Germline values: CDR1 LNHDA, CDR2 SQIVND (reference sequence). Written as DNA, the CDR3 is TGTGCCACCACACTAGCGGGACAAGGCGAGCAGTACTTC. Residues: CATTLAGQGEQYF.